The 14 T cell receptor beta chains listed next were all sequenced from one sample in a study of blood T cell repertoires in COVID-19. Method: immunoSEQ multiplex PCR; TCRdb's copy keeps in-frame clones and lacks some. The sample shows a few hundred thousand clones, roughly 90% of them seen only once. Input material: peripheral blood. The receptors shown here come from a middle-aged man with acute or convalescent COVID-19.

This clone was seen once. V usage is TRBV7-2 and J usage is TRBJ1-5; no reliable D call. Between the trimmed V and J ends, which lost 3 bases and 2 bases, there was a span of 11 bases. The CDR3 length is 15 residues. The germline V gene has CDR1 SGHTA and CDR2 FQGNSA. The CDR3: CASSFSRVGNQPQHF. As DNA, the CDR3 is TGTGCCAGCAGCTTTTCGCGGGTAGGCAATCAGCCCCAGCATTTT.

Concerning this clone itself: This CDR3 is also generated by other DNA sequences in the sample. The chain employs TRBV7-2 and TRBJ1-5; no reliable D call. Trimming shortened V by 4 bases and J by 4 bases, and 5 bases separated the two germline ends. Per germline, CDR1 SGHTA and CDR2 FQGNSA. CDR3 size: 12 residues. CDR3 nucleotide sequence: TGTGCCAGCAGCTCGTATAATCAGCCCCAGCATTTT. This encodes CASSSYNQPQHF. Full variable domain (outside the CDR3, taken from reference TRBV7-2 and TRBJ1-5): GAGVSQSPSNKVTEKGKDVELRCDPISGHTALYWYRQSLGQGLEFLIYFQGNSAPDKSGLPSDRFSAERTGGSVSTLTIQRTQQEDSAVYLCASSSYNQPQHFGDGTRLSIL.

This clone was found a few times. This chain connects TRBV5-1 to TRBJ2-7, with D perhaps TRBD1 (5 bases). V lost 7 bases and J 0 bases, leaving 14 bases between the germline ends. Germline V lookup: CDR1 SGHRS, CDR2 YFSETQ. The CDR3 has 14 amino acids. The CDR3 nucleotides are TGCGCCAGCGCAAGACAGTCCAGCTCCTACGAGCAGTACTTC. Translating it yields CASARQSSSYEQYF.

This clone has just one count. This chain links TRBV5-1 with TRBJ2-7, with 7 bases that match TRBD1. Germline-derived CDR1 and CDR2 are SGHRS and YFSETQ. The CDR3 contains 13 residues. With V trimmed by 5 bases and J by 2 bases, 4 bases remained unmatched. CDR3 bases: TGCGCCAGCAGACGGGACAGTACCTACGAGCAGTACTTC. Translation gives CASRRDSTYEQYF.

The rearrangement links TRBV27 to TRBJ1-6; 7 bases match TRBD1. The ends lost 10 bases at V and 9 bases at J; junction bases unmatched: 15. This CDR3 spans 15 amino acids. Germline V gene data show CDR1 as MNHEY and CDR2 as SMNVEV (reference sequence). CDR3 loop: CATGQRYGGISPLHF. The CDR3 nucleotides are TGTGCCACGGGACAGCGATACGGGGGAATTTCACCCCTCCACTTT.

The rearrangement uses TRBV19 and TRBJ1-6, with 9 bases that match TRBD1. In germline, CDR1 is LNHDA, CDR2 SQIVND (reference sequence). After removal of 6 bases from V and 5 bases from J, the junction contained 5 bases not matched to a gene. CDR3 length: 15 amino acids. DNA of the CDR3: TGTGCCAGTAGCCAACAGGGGGCGAATAATTCACCCCTCCACTTT. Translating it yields CASSQQGANNSPLHF.

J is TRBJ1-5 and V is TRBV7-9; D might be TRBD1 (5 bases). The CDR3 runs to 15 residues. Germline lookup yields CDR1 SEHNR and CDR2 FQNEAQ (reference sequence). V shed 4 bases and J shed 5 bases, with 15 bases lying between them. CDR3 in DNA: TGTGCCAGCAGCTGGGGGGGACGGCTCGATCAGCCCCAGCATTTT. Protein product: CASSWGGRLDQPQHF.

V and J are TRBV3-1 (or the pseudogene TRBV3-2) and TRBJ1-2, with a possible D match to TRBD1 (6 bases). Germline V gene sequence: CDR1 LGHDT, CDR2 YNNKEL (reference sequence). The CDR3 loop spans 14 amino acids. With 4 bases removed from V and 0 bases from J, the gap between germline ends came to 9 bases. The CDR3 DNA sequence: TGTGCCAGCAGCCGGACAGTGGCTAACTATGGCTACACCTTC. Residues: CASSRTVANYGYTF.

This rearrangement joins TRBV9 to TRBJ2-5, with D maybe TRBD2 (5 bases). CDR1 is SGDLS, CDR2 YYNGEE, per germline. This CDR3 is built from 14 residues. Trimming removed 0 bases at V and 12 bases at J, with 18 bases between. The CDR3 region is CASSVEVNSGFEYF. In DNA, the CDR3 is TGTGCCAGCAGCGTAGAGGTCAATTCGGGATTTGAGTACTTC.

The CDR3 loop reads CATSRDQGAGNEQFF. The CDR3 region has the DNA TGTGCCACCAGCAGAGATCAGGGGGCCGGGAATGAGCAGTTCTTC. V gene TRBV15 combines with J gene TRBJ2-1, with 8 bases that match TRBD1. The CDR3 extends over 15 amino acids. V lost 0 bases, J lost 7 bases, and 5 bases stayed unmatched. Germline CDR1 is LNHNV and CDR2 is YYDKDF (reference sequence).

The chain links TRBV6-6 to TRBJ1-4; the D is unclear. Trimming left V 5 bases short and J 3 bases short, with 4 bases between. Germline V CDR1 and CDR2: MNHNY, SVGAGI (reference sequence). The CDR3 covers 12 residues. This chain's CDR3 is CASSPSNEKLFF. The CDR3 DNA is TGTGCCAGCAGTCCCTCTAATGAAAAACTGTTTTTT.

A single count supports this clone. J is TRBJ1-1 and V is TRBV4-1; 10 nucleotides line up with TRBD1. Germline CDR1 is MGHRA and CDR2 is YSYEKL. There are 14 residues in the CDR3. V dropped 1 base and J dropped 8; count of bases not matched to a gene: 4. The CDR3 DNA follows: TGCGCCAGCAGCCAAGGACAGGGGGCGGAGGAAGCTTTCTTT. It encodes CASSQGQGAEEAFF.

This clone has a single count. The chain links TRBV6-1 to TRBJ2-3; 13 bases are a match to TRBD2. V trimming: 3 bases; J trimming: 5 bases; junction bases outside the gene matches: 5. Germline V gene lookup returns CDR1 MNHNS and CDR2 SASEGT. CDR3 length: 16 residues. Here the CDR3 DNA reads TGTGCCAGCAGTGACCCGGGACTAGCGGGGAGAGATACGCAGTATTTT. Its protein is CASSDPGLAGRDTQYF.

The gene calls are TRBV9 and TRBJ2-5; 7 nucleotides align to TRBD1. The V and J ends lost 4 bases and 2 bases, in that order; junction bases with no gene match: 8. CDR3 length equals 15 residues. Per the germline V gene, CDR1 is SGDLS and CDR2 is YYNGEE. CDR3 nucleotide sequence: TGTGCCAGCAGCCCCAGAGACAGGGTTCAAGAGACCCAGTACTTC. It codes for CASSPRDRVQETQYF.